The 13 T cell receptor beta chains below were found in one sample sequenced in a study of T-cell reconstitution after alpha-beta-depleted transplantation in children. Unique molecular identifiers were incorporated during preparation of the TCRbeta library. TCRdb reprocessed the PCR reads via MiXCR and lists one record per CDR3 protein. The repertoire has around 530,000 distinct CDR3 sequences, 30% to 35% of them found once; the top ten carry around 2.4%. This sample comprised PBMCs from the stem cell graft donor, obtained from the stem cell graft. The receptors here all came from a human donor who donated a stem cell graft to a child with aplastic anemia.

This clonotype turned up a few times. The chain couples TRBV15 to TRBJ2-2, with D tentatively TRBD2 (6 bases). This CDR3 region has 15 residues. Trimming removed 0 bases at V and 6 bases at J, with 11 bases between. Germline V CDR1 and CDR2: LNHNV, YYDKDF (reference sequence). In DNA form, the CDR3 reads TGTGCCACCAGCAGAGATGGTGGGGGGTCCGGGGAGCTGTTTTTT. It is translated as CATSRDGGGSGELFF.

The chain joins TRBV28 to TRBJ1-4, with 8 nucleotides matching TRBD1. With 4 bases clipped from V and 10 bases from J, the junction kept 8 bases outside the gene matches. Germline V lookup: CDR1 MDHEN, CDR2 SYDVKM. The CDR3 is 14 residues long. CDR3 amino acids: CASSSPGQALKLFF. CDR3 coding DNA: TGTGCCAGCAGTTCTCCGGGACAGGCATTAAAACTGTTTTTT.

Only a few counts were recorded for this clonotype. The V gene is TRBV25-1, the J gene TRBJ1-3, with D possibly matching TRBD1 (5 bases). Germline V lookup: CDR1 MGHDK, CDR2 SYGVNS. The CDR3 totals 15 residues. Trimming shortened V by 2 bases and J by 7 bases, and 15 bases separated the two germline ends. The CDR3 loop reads CASSEPGTHGNTIYF. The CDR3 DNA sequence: TGTGCCAGCAGTGAACCCGGGACCCACGGGAACACCATATATTTT.

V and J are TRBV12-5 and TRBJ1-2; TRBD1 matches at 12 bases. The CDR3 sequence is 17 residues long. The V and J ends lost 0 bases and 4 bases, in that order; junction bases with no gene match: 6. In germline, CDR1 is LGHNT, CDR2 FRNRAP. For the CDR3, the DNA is TGTGCTAGTGGTTTGGTGCGAACGGGACAGGGGGCCTATGGCTACACCTTC. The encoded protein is CASGLVRTGQGAYGYTF. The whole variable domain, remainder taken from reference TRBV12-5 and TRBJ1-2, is DARVTQTPRHKVTEMGQEVTMRCQPILGHNTVFWYRQTMMQGLELLAYFRNRAPLDDSGMPKDRFSAEMPDATLATLKIQPSEPRDSAVYFCASGLVRTGQGAYGYTFGSGTRLTVV.

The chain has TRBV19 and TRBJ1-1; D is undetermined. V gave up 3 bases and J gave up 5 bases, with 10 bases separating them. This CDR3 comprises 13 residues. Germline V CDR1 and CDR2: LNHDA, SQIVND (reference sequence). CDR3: CASSMGFLTEAFF. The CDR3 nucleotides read TGTGCCAGTAGTATGGGGTTTTTAACTGAAGCTTTCTTT.

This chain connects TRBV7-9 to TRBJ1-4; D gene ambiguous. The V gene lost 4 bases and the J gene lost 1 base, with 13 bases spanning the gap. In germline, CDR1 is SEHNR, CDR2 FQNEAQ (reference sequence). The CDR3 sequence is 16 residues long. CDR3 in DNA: TGTGCCAGCAGCTCCTCCGTAGGTGGAACTAATGAAAAACTGTTTTTT. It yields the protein CASSSSVGGTNEKLFF.

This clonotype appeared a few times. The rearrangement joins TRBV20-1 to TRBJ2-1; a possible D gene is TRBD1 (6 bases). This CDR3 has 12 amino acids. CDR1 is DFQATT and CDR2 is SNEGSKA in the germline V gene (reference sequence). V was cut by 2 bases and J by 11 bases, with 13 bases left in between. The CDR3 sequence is CSARQHQGKQFF. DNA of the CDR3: TGCAGTGCTAGACAACACCAGGGGAAGCAGTTCTTC.

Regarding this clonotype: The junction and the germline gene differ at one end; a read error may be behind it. For the CDR3, the DNA is TGCAGTGCTGGAGATCCCGGCGGGGGGCAACAGCCCCAGCATTTT. This codes for CSAGDPGGGQQPQHF. The chain employs TRBV20-1 and TRBJ1-5; D might be TRBD1 (6 bases). The germline V gene encodes CDR1 DFQATT and CDR2 SNEGSKA (reference sequence). CDR3 size: 15 residues.

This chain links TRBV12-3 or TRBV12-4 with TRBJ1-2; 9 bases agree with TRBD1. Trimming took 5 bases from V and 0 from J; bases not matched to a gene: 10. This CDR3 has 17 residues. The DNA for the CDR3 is TGTGCCAGCAGTCCCCAAGGACAGGGGATCTCTAACTATGGCTACACCTTC. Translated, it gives CASSPQGQGISNYGYTF.

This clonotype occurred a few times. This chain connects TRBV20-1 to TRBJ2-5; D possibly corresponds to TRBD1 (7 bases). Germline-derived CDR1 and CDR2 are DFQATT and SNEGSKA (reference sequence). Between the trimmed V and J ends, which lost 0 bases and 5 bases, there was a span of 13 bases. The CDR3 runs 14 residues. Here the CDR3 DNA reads TGCAGTGCTAGAGATGAGGGGGCGGGGGAGACCCAGTACTTC. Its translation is CSARDEGAGETQYF.

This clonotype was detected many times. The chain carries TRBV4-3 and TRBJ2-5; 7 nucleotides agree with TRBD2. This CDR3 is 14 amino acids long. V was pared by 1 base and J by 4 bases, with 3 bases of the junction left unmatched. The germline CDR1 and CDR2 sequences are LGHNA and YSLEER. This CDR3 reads CASSQGGGRETQYF. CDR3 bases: TGCGCCAGCAGCCAAGGGGGCGGGAGAGAGACCCAGTACTTC.

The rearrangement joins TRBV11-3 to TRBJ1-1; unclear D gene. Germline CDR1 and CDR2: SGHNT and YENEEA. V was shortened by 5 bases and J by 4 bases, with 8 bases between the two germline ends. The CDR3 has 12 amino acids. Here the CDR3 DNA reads TGTGCCAGCAGCGGGTTTAGCACTGAAGCTTTCTTT. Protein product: CASSGFSTEAFF.

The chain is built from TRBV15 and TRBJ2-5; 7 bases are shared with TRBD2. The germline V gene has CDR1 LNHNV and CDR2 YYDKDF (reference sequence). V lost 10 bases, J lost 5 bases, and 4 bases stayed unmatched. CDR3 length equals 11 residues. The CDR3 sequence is CAITRGETQYF. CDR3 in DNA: TGTGCCATCACGCGGGGGGAGACCCAGTACTTC.